Following are 12 T cell receptor beta chains from one sample sequenced in a study of blood T cell repertoires in COVID-19. Some clones are missing from TCRdb's copy, which holds only in-frame ones; the method was immunoSEQ multiplex PCR. The sample holds 110,000 to 150,000 clones, around 80% seen once. The sequenced sample consisted of PBMCs or T cells enriched from blood (not recorded which). The receptors shown here come from a woman between 50 and 59 years old who had recovered from COVID-19.

Here the CDR3 reads CAISESGAGSYEQYF. For the CDR3, the DNA is TGTGCCATCAGTGAAAGCGGGGCTGGGTCCTACGAGCAGTACTTC. V and J are TRBV10-3 and TRBJ2-7; 7 positions match TRBD2. This CDR3 region has 15 residues. V lost 3 bases and J lost 1; bases outside the gene matches: 6. CDR1 is ENHRY and CDR2 is SYGVKD in the germline V gene.

The chain is built from TRBV19 and TRBJ1-1, with 11 positions matching TRBD1. CDR3 length: 15 residues. The germline V gene has CDR1 LNHDA and CDR2 SQIVND (reference sequence). The junction had 4 bases not matched to a gene; V was cut back by 3 bases and J by 4 bases. The CDR3 loop reads CASSIPGTGGTEAFF. CDR3 DNA: TGTGCCAGTAGTATCCCCGGGACAGGGGGCACTGAAGCTTTCTTT. Drawing the rest from reference TRBV19 and TRBJ1-1, the complete variable domain is DGGITQSPKYLFRKEGQNVTLSCEQNLNHDAMYWYRQDPGQGLRLIYYSQIVNDFQKGDIAEGYSVSREKKESFPLTVTSAQKNPTAFYLCASSIPGTGGTEAFFGQGTRLTVV.

The chain employs TRBV5-8 and TRBJ2-5; D not certain. Between the trimmed V and J ends, which lost 4 bases and 5 bases, there was a span of 15 bases. From germline, CDR1 is SGHTS and CDR2 YDEGEE. This CDR3 has 14 amino acids. This CDR3 is CASSPGSLWETQYF. The CDR3 bases are TGTGCCAGCAGCCCAGGTTCCCTTTGGGAGACCCAGTACTTC.

This sequence joins TRBV5-1 and TRBJ2-3, with 9 bases matching TRBD2. CDR1 SGHRS and CDR2 YFSETQ come from the germline V gene. Losses at the gene ends were 2 bases for V and 0 bases for J; bases not matched to a gene: 1. This CDR3 is 15 amino acids long. The DNA for the CDR3 is TGCGCCAGCAGCTTTGCGGGGGGGAGCACAGATACGCAGTATTTT. Its protein is CASSFAGGSTDTQYF.

This chain joins TRBV19 and TRBJ2-3; D possibly corresponds to TRBD2 (6 bases). V lost 6 bases to trimming and J lost 2 bases, with 18 bases between them. Germline loops: CDR1 LNHDA, CDR2 SQIVND (reference sequence). The CDR3 consists of 16 residues. The DNA for the CDR3 is TGTGCCAGTAGCCCCCTGGAGGGCAGCCTCACAGATACGCAGTATTTT. Translating gives CASSPLEGSLTDTQYF.

The chain combines TRBV19 with TRBJ1-4; D gene unclear. The V and J ends lost 3 bases and 7 bases respectively, with 12 bases between them. This CDR3 comprises 14 residues. Germline values: CDR1 LNHDA, CDR2 SQIVND (reference sequence). For the CDR3, the DNA is TGTGCCAGTAGTATCTCGTTGACGGGTGAAAAACTGTTTTTT. This gives the protein CASSISLTGEKLFF.

The gene calls are TRBV9 and TRBJ1-2; 7 bases map to TRBD1. The CDR3 is made up of 17 amino acids. Germline V gives CDR1 SGDLS, CDR2 YYNGEE. V trimming: 3 bases; J trimming: 1 base; junction bases outside the gene matches: 12. CDR3 protein: CASSAIEPGQYNYGYTF. The CDR3 DNA is TGTGCCAGCAGCGCCATAGAACCGGGACAGTATAACTATGGCTACACCTTC.

The CDR3 region has the DNA TGCGCCAGCAGCTTGGCAAGGCTAGCGGGGCAAGAGACCCAGTACTTC. This sequence encodes CASSLARLAGQETQYF. J is TRBJ2-5 and V is TRBV5-1, with 9 positions matching TRBD2. V gave up 0 bases and J gave up 2 bases; unmatched junction bases: 5. The CDR3 runs 16 residues. Germline CDR1 SGHRS, CDR2 YFSETQ.

V is TRBV5-4 and J is TRBJ2-2, with 8 bases that match TRBD1. V lost 4 bases to trimming and J lost 0 bases; unmatched junction nucleotides: 2. There are 15 residues in the CDR3. Germline assignment: CDR1 SGHNT and CDR2 YYREEE (reference sequence). Here the CDR3 DNA reads TGTGCCAGCAGCGCGGGACAGGCGAACACCGGGGAGCTGTTTTTT. Its translation is CASSAGQANTGELFF.

The chain is built from TRBV3-1 (or the pseudogene TRBV3-2) and TRBJ2-3, with D unclear. Germline V gene sequence: CDR1 LGHDT, CDR2 YNNKEL (reference sequence). The ends were cut back, 1 base at V and 0 bases at J, with 14 bases in the middle. The CDR3 runs to 17 residues. The CDR3 spells CASSQVVALLSTDTQYF. The CDR3 nucleotides read TGTGCCAGCAGCCAAGTGGTAGCCCTCCTAAGCACAGATACGCAGTATTTT.

The chain carries TRBV5-1 and TRBJ2-2; weak D call: TRBD2 (5 bases). The CDR3 runs 14 residues. Trimming cost V 4 bases and J 4 bases, with 11 bases left between them. Germline V gene lookup returns CDR1 SGHRS and CDR2 YFSETQ. This CDR3 is CASSGLASTGELFF. CDR3 coding DNA: TGCGCCAGCAGCGGGCTAGCCAGCACCGGGGAGCTGTTTTTT.

CDR3 sequence (DNA): TGTGCCAGCAGTTTCTTCCCAGAAAAAGTAGCTTTCTTT. Amino acid sequence: CASSFFPEKVAFF. This chain uses TRBV28 with TRBJ1-1; no clear D. This CDR3 has 13 residues. Trimming pared 3 bases from V and 10 bases from J, leaving 15 bases between. Germline V lookup: CDR1 MDHEN, CDR2 SYDVKM.